Below are 17 T cell receptor beta chains sequenced from a single sample in a study of cytomegalovirus exposure and HLA in healthy donors. This PCR relied on a set of 60 Vbeta primers and 13 Jbeta primers. Profiling relied on immunoSEQ multiplex PCR, and the TCRdb table lists in-frame clones only, not all of them. The sample consists of 150,000 to 200,000 clones, more than 75% of them appearing once. The sample was PBMCs. These TCRs come from a woman between 45 and 65 years old in good health and CMV-seronegative.

This clone was counted once. This rearrangement joins TRBV28 to TRBJ2-5; D perhaps matches TRBD2 (7 bases). This CDR3 comprises 17 residues. Trimming cost V 2 bases and J 2 bases, with 18 bases left between them. The germline CDR1 and CDR2 sequences are MDHEN and SYDVKM. CDR3 in amino acids: CASSLPRGGDSQETQYF. DNA of the CDR3: TGTGCCAGCAGTTTACCTAGGGGGGGAGACAGTCAAGAGACCCAGTACTTC.

The table lists this clone with a count of one. The rearrangement links TRBV15 to TRBJ2-5, with 8 bases lining up with TRBD2. The J call is in doubt because the DNA end fits TRBJ2-7 better. Looked up from germline, CDR1 is LNHNV and CDR2 is YYDKDF (reference sequence). The CDR3 length is 15 residues. CDR3 in amino acids: CATSSLAGLTYEQYF. The CDR3 bases are TGTGCCACCAGCAGCTTAGCGGGACTTACCTACGAGCAGTACTTC.

This clone turned up a few times. The chain carries TRBV4-2 and TRBJ1-5, with unresolved D. The germline V and J ends were trimmed by 1 base and 5 bases, with 6 bases remaining between them. CDR3 size: 13 residues. Germline loops: CDR1 LGHNA, CDR2 YNFKEQ. The CDR3 loop is CASSQARDQPQHF. CDR3 nucleotides: TGTGCCAGCAGCCAAGCCCGGGATCAGCCCCAGCATTTT.

This rearrangement joins TRBV15 to TRBJ2-7, with D perhaps matching TRBD2 (5 bases). V shed 1 base and J shed 4 bases, with 11 bases lying between them. Germline V gene lookup returns CDR1 LNHNV and CDR2 YYDKDF (reference sequence). The CDR3 contains 14 residues. The CDR3 protein is CATSRVGVGYEQYF. As DNA, the CDR3 is TGTGCCACCAGCAGAGTCGGGGTTGGTTACGAGCAGTACTTC.

This clone was picked up a small number of times. The chain carries TRBV5-1 and TRBJ1-6; 8 bases are shared with TRBD1. Germline loops: CDR1 SGHRS, CDR2 YFSETQ. This CDR3 comprises 15 residues. The ends lost 1 base at V and 6 bases at J; junction bases unmatched: 3. CDR3 region: CASSLSGGVNSPLHF. In DNA form, the CDR3 reads TGCGCCAGCAGCTTGTCAGGGGGCGTTAATTCACCCCTCCACTTT.

The V and J genes are TRBV7-2 and TRBJ2-3; D is possibly TRBD1 (5 bases). The CDR3 loop spans 13 amino acids. Germline values: CDR1 SGHTA, CDR2 FQGNSA. Trimming removed 5 bases from V and 6 bases from J, with 12 bases in between. As DNA, the CDR3 is TGTGCCAGCAGCCCCTATGGGGCGGATACGCAGTATTTT. It codes for CASSPYGADTQYF.

J is TRBJ1-4 and V is TRBV5-6, with D perhaps matching TRBD1 (5 bases). CDR3 size: 16 residues. V was shortened by 3 bases and J by 0 bases, with 12 bases between the two germline ends. The germline V gene encodes CDR1 SGHDT and CDR2 YYEEEE. The CDR3, as DNA: TGTGCCAGCAGCTGGGCGGGGCCTGCAACTAATGAAAAACTGTTTTTT. It translates to CASSWAGPATNEKLFF.

This clone was counted once. The chain recombines TRBV7-4 with TRBJ2-7; 9 bases agree with TRBD1. Germline trimming cut 7 bases from V and 6 bases from J; bases unmatched to any gene: 22. The CDR3 is 18 residues long. Germline V CDR1 and CDR2: SGHVT, SQSDAQ. The CDR3 coding sequence is TGTGCCAGCATCTCCCGGGACAGGGTGGTAGTAGGTGATTGCGAGCAGTACTTC. Its protein is CASISRDRVVVGDCEQYF. Based on the CDR3 plus reference TRBV7-4 and TRBJ2-7, the full variable domain is GAGVSQSPRYKVAKRGRDVALRCDSISGHVTLYWYRQTLGQGSEVLTYSQSDAQRDKSGRPSGRFSAERPERSVSTLKIQRTEQGDSAVYLCASISRDRVVVGDCEQYFGPGTRLTVT.

The chain joins TRBV29-1 to TRBJ1-6; D gene uncertain. The CDR3 extends over 13 amino acids. Germline V gene data show CDR1 as SQVTM and CDR2 as ANQGSEA. V lost 0 bases, J lost 10 bases, and 10 bases lay in between. CDR3 residues: CSVEDQLGSPLHF. The DNA of the CDR3 is TGCAGCGTTGAAGATCAACTAGGGTCACCCCTCCACTTT.

This chain links TRBV4-3 with TRBJ2-5; 13 bases line up with TRBD2. The junction had 1 base not matched to a gene; V was cut back by 4 bases and J by 2 bases. This CDR3 is 15 amino acids long. The V gene's germline CDR1 is LGHNA and CDR2 YSLEER. CDR3 amino acids: CASSLGLAGQETQYF. Written as DNA, the CDR3 is TGCGCCAGCAGCCTGGGACTAGCGGGACAAGAGACCCAGTACTTC.

The chain carries TRBV19 and TRBJ2-2, with 8 bases identical to TRBD2. This CDR3 contains 15 residues. From germline, CDR1 is LNHDA and CDR2 SQIVND (reference sequence). V lost 4 bases to trimming and J lost 5 bases; unmatched junction nucleotides: 6. For the CDR3, the DNA is TGTGCCAGTAGTAAACTAGCGGTGAATACCGGGGAGCTGTTTTTT. Residues: CASSKLAVNTGELFF.

J is TRBJ2-2 and V is TRBV27, with 9 bases matching TRBD2. Germline assignment: CDR1 MNHEY and CDR2 SMNVEV (reference sequence). Trimming took 10 bases from V and 6 from J; bases not matched to a gene: 3. The CDR3 is made up of 12 amino acids. The CDR3 region has the DNA TGTGCCACTTTAGCGGGAGCCGGGGAGCTGTTTTTT. It encodes CATLAGAGELFF.

The chain combines TRBV28 with TRBJ2-7; 8 positions match TRBD2. The germline V gene encodes CDR1 MDHEN and CDR2 SYDVKM. CDR3 length: 15 amino acids. Germline trimming cut 3 bases from V and 2 bases from J; bases unmatched to any gene: 6. CDR3 DNA sequence: TGTGCCAGCAGTTTCGCGGGAGGTAGCCCCTACGAGCAGTACTTC. Encoded protein: CASSFAGGSPYEQYF.

The rearrangement links TRBV19 to TRBJ1-4; 7 bases are a match to TRBD1. CDR1 and CDR2 (germline): LNHDA, SQIVND (reference sequence). This CDR3 comprises 13 residues. Trimming at V came to 9 bases and at J to 8 bases, leaving 9 bases not matched to a gene. CDR3 in DNA: TGTGCCAGCTCGGGACAGATAGTAGAAAAACTGTTTTTT. This sequence encodes CASSGQIVEKLFF.

This chain links TRBV5-4 with TRBJ2-5, with D unclear. V was pared by 6 bases and J by 2 bases, with 11 bases between. Per the germline V gene, CDR1 is SGHNT and CDR2 is YYREEE (reference sequence). This CDR3 contains 13 residues. The CDR3 nucleotides are TGTGCCAGCACCGCCGACATGCAAGAGACCCAGTACTTC. Translation: CASTADMQETQYF. Based on the CDR3 plus reference TRBV5-4 and TRBJ2-5, the full variable domain is ETGVTQSPTHLIKTRGQQVTLRCSSQSGHNTVSWYQQALGQGPQFIFQYYREEENGRGNFPPRFSGLQFPNYSSELNVNALELDDSALYLCASTADMQETQYFGPGTRLLVL.

The gene calls are TRBV7-2 and TRBJ1-6; the D gene is possibly TRBD1 (6 bases). Germline lookup yields CDR1 SGHTA and CDR2 FQGNSA. V lost 5 bases and J lost 6, with 17 bases in between. The CDR3 sequence is 16 residues long. DNA of the CDR3: TGTGCCAGCAGCCCAAGTATAGGACAGCCTAATTCACCCCTCCACTTT. Its translation: CASSPSIGQPNSPLHF.

This clone was counted between two and nine times. The chain carries TRBV19 and TRBJ1-5; 9 bases match TRBD1. The junction had 8 bases not matched to a gene; V was cut back by 7 bases and J by 4 bases. Germline V gives CDR1 LNHDA, CDR2 SQIVND (reference sequence). The CDR3 runs 15 residues. For the CDR3, the DNA is TGTGCCAGTATCCTAACCGGGACAGGGAATCAGCCCCAGCATTTT. This translates into CASILTGTGNQPQHF. Combining the CDR3 with reference TRBV19 and TRBJ1-5 gives the whole variable domain DGGITQSPKYLFRKEGQNVTLSCEQNLNHDAMYWYRQDPGQGLRLIYYSQIVNDFQKGDIAEGYSVSREKKESFPLTVTSAQKNPTAFYLCASILTGTGNQPQHFGDGTRLSIL.